A single sample gave rise to the 16 T cell receptor beta chains below, sequenced in a study of somatic mutations in cytotoxic T cells in rheumatoid arthritis. Assay: immunoSEQ multiplex PCR; the TCRdb copy retains only in-frame clones and omits some. The sample shows around 2,000 clones, 60% to 75% of them seen only once. Sequencing used CD8+ T cells sorted from blood, obtained at a follow-up visit. The receptors come from a man aged 65 to 85 with rheumatoid arthritis.

This clone was observed a single time. The chain recombines TRBV7-9 with TRBJ1-1; no clear D gene. The CDR3 runs 13 residues. Trimming removed 5 bases from V and 1 base from J, with 8 bases in between. CDR1 is SEHNR, CDR2 FQNEAQ, per germline (reference sequence). CDR3 in DNA: TGTGCCAGCAGCCTGGATACGAACACTGAAGCTTTCTTT. Translated: CASSLDTNTEAFF.

This chain joins TRBV27 and TRBJ2-7, with 10 bases that match TRBD2. The CDR3 is 16 amino acids. The J segment lost 3 bases and the V segment lost 3 bases, leaving 8 bases of the junction unmatched. Germline V CDR1 and CDR2: MNHEY, SMNVEV (reference sequence). The CDR3 nucleotides are TGTGCCAGCAGTTTGACGGGACTAGCGAATTTCTACGAGCAGTACTTC. This gives the protein CASSLTGLANFYEQYF.

This chain joins TRBV7-2 and TRBJ1-3; tentatively, D is TRBD1 (5 bases). The V end was cut by 5 bases, the J end by 0 bases, with 11 bases between. The CDR3 totals 15 residues. Germline-derived CDR1 and CDR2 are SGHTA and FQGNSA. The CDR3 nucleotides are TGTGCCAGCAGCCCGGGGGTGGACTCTGGAAACACCATATATTTT. Amino acid sequence: CASSPGVDSGNTIYF.

The chain carries TRBV4-1 and TRBJ2-1, with 8 bases lining up with TRBD1. The CDR3 spans 14 residues. The germline V gene has CDR1 MGHRA and CDR2 YSYEKL. J was trimmed by 5 bases and V by 3 bases; bases with no gene match: 3. The CDR3 here is CASSQVQGDNEQFF. CDR3 nucleotides: TGCGCCAGCAGCCAGGTACAGGGGGACAATGAGCAGTTCTTC.

This clone was seen a few times. The J gene is TRBJ2-3, the V gene TRBV6-4; D might be TRBD1 or TRBD2, each matching 5 bases. Germline V gene data show CDR1 as MRHNA and CDR2 as SNTAGT. This CDR3 comprises 15 residues. V shed 4 bases and J shed 0 bases, with 11 bases lying between them. The CDR3 loop reads CASSGGDASTDTQYF. Here the CDR3 DNA reads TGTGCCAGCAGTGGAGGGGACGCTAGCACAGATACGCAGTATTTT.

The rearrangement joins TRBV4-1 to TRBJ2-7; weak D call: TRBD2 (5 bases). V lost 1 base and J 2 bases, leaving 9 bases between the germline ends. The CDR3 is made up of 14 amino acids. From germline, CDR1 is MGHRA and CDR2 YSYEKL. The CDR3 sequence: CASSQVSAPYEQYF. CDR3 sequence (DNA): TGCGCCAGCAGCCAAGTTAGCGCCCCCTACGAGCAGTACTTC.

The table lists this clone with a count of one. The chain carries TRBV19 and TRBJ2-7, with D tentatively TRBD2 (5 bases). V was clipped by 5 bases and J by 3 bases, with 14 bases between them. CDR3 length: 14 amino acids. Germline V gives CDR1 LNHDA, CDR2 SQIVND (reference sequence). CDR3 nucleotides: TGTGCCAGTAGTCTTAGCGACGGGTACTACGAGCAGTACTTC. It translates to CASSLSDGYYEQYF.

The V and J genes are TRBV2 and TRBJ2-3; TRBD2 agrees at 13 bases. The ends lost 5 bases at V and 4 bases at J; junction bases unmatched: 3. This CDR3 region has 15 residues. Germline CDR1 and CDR2: SNHLY and FYNNEI. The CDR3 DNA reads TGTGCCAGCAGTCTGACTAGCGGGAGGTCAGATACGCAGTATTTT. This codes for CASSLTSGRSDTQYF.

The J gene is TRBJ1-5, the V gene TRBV28; no definite D call. CDR1 is MDHEN, CDR2 SYDVKM, per germline. The CDR3 is made up of 13 amino acids. The V end lost 2 bases, the J end lost 5 bases, and 7 bases lay between the germline ends. The CDR3 reads CASSLKGYQPQHF. In DNA form, the CDR3 reads TGTGCCAGCAGTTTAAAGGGATATCAGCCCCAGCATTTT.

This clone was picked up a small number of times. J is TRBJ1-5 and V is TRBV5-5; 8 bases are shared with TRBD1. The CDR3 consists of 15 residues. Germline trimming cut 1 base from V and 7 bases from J; bases unmatched to any gene: 7. Germline CDR1 is SGHKS and CDR2 is YYEKEE (reference sequence). The DNA for the CDR3 is TGTGCCAGCAGCTTGTTGCAGGGGGCAGGCCAGCCCCAGCATTTT. This encodes CASSLLQGAGQPQHF.

This clone came up a few times. J is TRBJ1-5 and V is TRBV21-1. TRBV21-1 counts as a pseudogene. This CDR3 region has 15 residues. The DNA for the CDR3 is TGTGCCAGCAGCAAAGAGGTACTACGTAATCAGCCCCAGCATTTT. Translation: CASSKEVLRNQPQHF.

In its sample, this clone was seen once. The chain recombines TRBV7-9 with TRBJ2-1, with 12 bases matching TRBD2. Germline lookup yields CDR1 SEHNR and CDR2 FQNEAQ (reference sequence). The ends lost 4 bases at V and 0 bases at J; junction bases unmatched: 7. The CDR3 sequence is 18 residues long. The CDR3 sequence is CASSYPLTSGSSYNEQFF. In DNA, the CDR3 is TGTGCCAGCAGCTACCCCTTGACTAGCGGGAGCTCCTACAATGAGCAGTTCTTC.

V and J are TRBV27 and TRBJ2-1; 8 bases match TRBD2. Trimming cost V 2 bases and J 6 bases; bases outside gene matches: 6. The CDR3 covers 15 residues. Germline-derived CDR1 and CDR2 are MNHEY and SMNVEV (reference sequence). The CDR3 sequence: CASSLSPTSVNEQFF. For the CDR3, the DNA is TGTGCCAGCAGTTTAAGCCCGACTAGCGTCAATGAGCAGTTCTTC.

The chain joins TRBV4-1 to TRBJ2-7; tentatively, D is TRBD1 (5 bases). CDR1 MGHRA and CDR2 YSYEKL come from the germline V gene. The CDR3 loop spans 16 amino acids. The ends were cut back, 0 bases at V and 0 bases at J, with 12 bases in the middle. CDR3 residues: CASSQDWQGSSYEQYF. CDR3 coding DNA: TGCGCCAGCAGCCAAGATTGGCAGGGAAGCTCCTACGAGCAGTACTTC.

The chain recombines TRBV2 with TRBJ2-7, with D hard to call. The CDR3 is 13 amino acids. Deletions cut 1 base from V and 3 bases from J, with 7 bases between. The germline V gene encodes CDR1 SNHLY and CDR2 FYNNEI. CDR3 in DNA: TGTGCCAGCAGTGAAGTAGCCTACTACGAGCAGTACTTC. It is translated as CASSEVAYYEQYF.

The chain carries TRBV11-2 and TRBJ2-3; D may match TRBD1 or TRBD2 (6 bases each). This CDR3 contains 16 residues. Germline-derived CDR1 and CDR2 are SGHAT and FQNNGV. The V and J ends lost 5 bases and 0 bases respectively, with 15 bases between them. For the CDR3, the DNA is TGTGCCAGCAGCCGGAGGGTAGGGGGAAGCACAGATACGCAGTATTTT. It translates to CASSRRVGGSTDTQYF.